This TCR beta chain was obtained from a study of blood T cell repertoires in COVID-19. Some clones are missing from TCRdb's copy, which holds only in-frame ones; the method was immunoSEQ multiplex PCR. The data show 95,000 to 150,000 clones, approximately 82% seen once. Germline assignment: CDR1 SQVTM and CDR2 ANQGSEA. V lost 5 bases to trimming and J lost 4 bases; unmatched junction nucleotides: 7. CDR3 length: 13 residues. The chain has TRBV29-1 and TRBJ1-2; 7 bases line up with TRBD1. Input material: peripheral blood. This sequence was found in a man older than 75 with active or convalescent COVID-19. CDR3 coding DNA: TGCAGCGTTAAGACAGGGTCTGCCTATGGCTACACCTTC. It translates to CSVKTGSAYGYTF. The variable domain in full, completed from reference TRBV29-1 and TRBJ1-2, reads SAVISQKPSRDICQRGTSLTIQCQVDSQVTMMFWYRQQPGQSLTLIATANQGSEATYESGFVIDKFPISRPNLTFSTLTVSNMSPEDSSIYLCSVKTGSAYGYTFGSGTRLTVV.